This TCR beta chain was observed in a study of blood T cell repertoires in COVID-19. Study summary: COVID-19 samples, acute and convalescent, were from the United States, Italy and Spain.

TCRdb's copy holds only in-frame clones and misses some; the assay was immunoSEQ multiplex PCR. This repertoire shows about 190,000 clones, around 89% found once; its top ten account for around 4.8%. This CDR3 spans 17 amino acids. CDR1 and CDR2 from the germline V gene are SGHVS and FNYEAQ. V lost 2 bases and J lost 2; bases outside the gene matches: 6. This TCR was recovered from a human donor in a cohort sampled during active COVID-19. The rearrangement joins TRBV7-6 to TRBJ2-6; 7 nucleotides match TRBD2. The sample was peripheral blood. CDR3 nucleotides: TGTGCCAGCAGCTTACTCGGGGGAGGGGCTGGGGCCAACGTCCTGACTTTC. Amino acid sequence: CASSLLGGGAGANVLTF.